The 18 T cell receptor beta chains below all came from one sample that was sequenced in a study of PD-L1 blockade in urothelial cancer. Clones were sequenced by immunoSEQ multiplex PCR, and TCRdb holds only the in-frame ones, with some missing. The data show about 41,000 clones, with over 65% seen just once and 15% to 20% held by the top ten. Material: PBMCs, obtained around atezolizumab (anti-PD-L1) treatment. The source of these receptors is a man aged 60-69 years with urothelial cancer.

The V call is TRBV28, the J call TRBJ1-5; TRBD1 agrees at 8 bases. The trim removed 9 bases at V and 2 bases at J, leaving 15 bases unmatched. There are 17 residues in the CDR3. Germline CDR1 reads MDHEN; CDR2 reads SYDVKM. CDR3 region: CASSLDRVGSGNQPQHF. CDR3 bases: TGTGCCAGTTCCTTGGACAGGGTGGGGTCGGGCAATCAGCCCCAGCATTTT.

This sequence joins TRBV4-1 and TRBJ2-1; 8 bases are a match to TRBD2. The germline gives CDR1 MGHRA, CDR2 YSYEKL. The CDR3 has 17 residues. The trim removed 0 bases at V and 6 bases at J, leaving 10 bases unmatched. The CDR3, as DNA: TGCGCCAGCAGCCAAGACGGACGGGGGGGCCAGGCCAATGAGCAGTTCTTC. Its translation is CASSQDGRGGQANEQFF.

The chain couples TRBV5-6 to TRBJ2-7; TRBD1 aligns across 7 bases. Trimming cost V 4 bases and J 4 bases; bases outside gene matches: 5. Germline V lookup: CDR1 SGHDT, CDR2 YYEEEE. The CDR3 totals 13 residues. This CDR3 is CASSGTDFYEQYF. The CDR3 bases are TGTGCCAGCAGCGGGACAGACTTTTACGAGCAGTACTTC. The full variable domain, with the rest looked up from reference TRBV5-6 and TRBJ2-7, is DAGVTQSPTHLIKTRGQQVTLRCSPKSGHDTVSWYQQALGQGPQFIFQYYEEEERQRGNFPDRFSGHQFPNYSSELNVNALLLGDSALYLCASSGTDFYEQYFGPGTRLTVT.

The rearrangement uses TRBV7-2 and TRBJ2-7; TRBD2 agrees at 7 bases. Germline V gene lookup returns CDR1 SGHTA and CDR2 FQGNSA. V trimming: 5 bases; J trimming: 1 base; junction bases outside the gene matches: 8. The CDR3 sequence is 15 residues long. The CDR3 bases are TGTGCCAGCAGCAAGGACGGGGAGGGTTCCTACGAGCAGTACTTC. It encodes CASSKDGEGSYEQYF.

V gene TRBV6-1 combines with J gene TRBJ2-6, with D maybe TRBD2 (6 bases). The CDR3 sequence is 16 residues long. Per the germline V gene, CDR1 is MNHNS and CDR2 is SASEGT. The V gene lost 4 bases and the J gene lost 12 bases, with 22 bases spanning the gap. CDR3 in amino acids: CASSGGLNQGEPVLTF. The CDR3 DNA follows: TGTGCCAGCAGTGGAGGACTAAACCAGGGTGAGCCCGTCCTGACTTTC.

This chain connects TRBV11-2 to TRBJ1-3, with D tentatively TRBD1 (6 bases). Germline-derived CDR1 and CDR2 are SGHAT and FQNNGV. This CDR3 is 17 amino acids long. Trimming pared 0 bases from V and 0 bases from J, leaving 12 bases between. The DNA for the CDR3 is TGTGCCAGCAGCTTAGACAGGCTGGGGGCCTCTGGAAACACCATATATTTT. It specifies CASSLDRLGASGNTIYF.

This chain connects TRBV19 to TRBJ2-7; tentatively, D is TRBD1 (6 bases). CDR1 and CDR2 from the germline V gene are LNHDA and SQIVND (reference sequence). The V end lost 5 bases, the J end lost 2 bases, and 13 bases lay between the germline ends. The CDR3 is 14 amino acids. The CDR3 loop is CASSRDTNAYEQYF. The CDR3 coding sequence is TGTGCCAGTAGTCGGGACACGAACGCCTACGAGCAGTACTTC. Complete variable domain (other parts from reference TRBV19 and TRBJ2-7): DGGITQSPKYLFRKEGQNVTLSCEQNLNHDAMYWYRQDPGQGLRLIYYSQIVNDFQKGDIAEGYSVSREKKESFPLTVTSAQKNPTAFYLCASSRDTNAYEQYFGPGTRLTVT.

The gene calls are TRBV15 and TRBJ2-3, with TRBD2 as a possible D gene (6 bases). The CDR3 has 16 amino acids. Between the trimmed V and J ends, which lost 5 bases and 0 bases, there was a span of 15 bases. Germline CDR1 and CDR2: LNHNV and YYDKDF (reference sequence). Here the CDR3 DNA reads TGTGCCACCAGCTCGGGACTCCGCCTGAGCACAGATACGCAGTATTTT. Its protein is CATSSGLRLSTDTQYF. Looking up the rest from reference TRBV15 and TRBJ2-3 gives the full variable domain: DAMVIQNPRYQVTQFGKPVTLSCSQTLNHNVMYWYQQKSSQAPKLLFHYYDKDFNNEADTPDNFQSRRPNTSFCFLDIRSPGLGDTAMYLCATSSGLRLSTDTQYFGPGTRLTVL.

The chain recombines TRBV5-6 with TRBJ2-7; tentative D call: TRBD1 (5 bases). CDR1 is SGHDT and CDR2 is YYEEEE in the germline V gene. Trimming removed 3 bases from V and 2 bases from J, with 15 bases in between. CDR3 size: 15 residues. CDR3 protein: CASSSGWGLTYEQYF. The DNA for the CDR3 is TGTGCCAGCAGCTCTGGGTGGGGCTTGACCTACGAGCAGTACTTC.

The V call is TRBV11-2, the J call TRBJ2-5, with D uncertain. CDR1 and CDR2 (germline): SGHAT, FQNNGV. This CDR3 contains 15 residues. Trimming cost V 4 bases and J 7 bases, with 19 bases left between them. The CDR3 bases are TGTGCCAGCAGCTCCCCCGAGGCGGAATTTCGGACCCAGTACTTC. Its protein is CASSSPEAEFRTQYF.

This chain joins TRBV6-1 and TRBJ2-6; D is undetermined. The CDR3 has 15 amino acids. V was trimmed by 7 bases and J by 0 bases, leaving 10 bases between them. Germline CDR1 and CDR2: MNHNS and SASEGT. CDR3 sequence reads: CASTAEDSGANVLTF. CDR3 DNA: TGTGCCAGCACAGCAGAGGACTCTGGGGCCAACGTCCTGACTTTC.

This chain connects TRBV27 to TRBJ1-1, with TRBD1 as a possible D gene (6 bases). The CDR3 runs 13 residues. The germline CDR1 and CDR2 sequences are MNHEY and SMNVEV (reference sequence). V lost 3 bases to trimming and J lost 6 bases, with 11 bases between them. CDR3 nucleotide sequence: TGTGCCAGCAGTTTGAGTCCAGGGGCTGAAGCTTTCTTT. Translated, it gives CASSLSPGAEAFF.

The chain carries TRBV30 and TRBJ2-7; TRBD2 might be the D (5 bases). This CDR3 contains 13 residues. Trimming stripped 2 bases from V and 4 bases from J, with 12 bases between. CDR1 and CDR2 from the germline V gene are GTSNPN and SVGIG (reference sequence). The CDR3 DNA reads TGTGCCTGGAGTTCAGGAGGTCGGTACGAGCAGTACTTC. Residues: CAWSSGGRYEQYF. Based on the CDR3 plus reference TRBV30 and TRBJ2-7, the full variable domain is SQTIHQWPATLVQPVGSPLSLECTVEGTSNPNLYWYRQAAGRGLQLLFYSVGIGQISSEVPQNLSASRPQDRQFILSSKKLLLSDSGFYLCAWSSGGRYEQYFGPGTRLTVT.

The CDR3 sequence: CASRDRDRVYEQYF. The CDR3 nucleotides are TGTGCCAGCAGGGACCGGGACAGGGTCTACGAGCAGTACTTC. The chain combines TRBV2 with TRBJ2-7; 9 bases match TRBD1. After removal of 6 bases from V and 3 bases from J, the junction contained 6 bases not matched to a gene. The V gene's germline CDR1 is SNHLY and CDR2 FYNNEI. CDR3 size: 14 residues.

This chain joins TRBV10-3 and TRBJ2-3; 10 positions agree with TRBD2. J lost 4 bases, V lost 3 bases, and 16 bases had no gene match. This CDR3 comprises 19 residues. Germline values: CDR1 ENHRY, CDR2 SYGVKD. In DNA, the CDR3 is TGTGCCATCAGTGATACACCTCAGCGGGGGGGCGTCTACCCAGATACGCAGTATTTT. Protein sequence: CAISDTPQRGGVYPDTQYF.

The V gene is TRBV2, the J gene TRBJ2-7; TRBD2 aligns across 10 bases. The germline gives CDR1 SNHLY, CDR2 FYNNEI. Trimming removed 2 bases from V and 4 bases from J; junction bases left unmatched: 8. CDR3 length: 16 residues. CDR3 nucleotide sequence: TGTGCCAGCAGTGAACGAAGTAGCGGGGGGTTTTACGAGCAGTACTTC. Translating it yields CASSERSSGGFYEQYF. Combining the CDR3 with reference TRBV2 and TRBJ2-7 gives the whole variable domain EPEVTQTPSHQVTQMGQEVILRCVPISNHLYFYWYRQILGQKVEFLVSFYNNEISEKSEIFDDQFSVERPDGSNFTLKIRSTKLEDSAMYFCASSERSSGGFYEQYFGPGTRLTVT.

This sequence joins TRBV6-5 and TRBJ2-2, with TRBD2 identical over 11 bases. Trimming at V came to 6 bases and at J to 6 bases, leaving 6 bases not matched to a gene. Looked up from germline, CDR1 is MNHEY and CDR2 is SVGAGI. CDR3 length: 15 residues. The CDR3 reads CASSIAGGDAGELFF. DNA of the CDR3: TGTGCCAGCAGCATAGCGGGGGGGGATGCCGGGGAGCTGTTTTTT.

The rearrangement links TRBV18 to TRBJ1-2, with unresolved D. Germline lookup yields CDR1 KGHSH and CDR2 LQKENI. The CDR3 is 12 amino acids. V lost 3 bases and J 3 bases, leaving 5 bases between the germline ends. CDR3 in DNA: TGTGCCAGCTCACCCGACTACTATGGCTACACCTTC. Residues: CASSPDYYGYTF. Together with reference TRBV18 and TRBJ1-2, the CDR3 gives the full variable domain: NAGVMQNPRHLVRRRGQEARLRCSPMKGHSHVYWYRQLPEEGLKFMVYLQKENIIDESGMPKERFSAEFPKEGPSILRIQQVVRGDSAAYFCASSPDYYGYTFGSGTRLTVV.